These 29 T cell receptor beta chains were sequenced from one sample in a study of OX40 agonist ivuxolimab in advanced cancers. Library method: the immunoSEQ multiplex PCR assay. This is the immuneACCESS table as TCRdb keeps it, with only in-frame sequences that have V and J called. A part of the clones is gone; compared with another copy, unresolved V genes explain less than half, and the rest is unexplained. Here the sample has fewer than 65,000 clones; around 93% occur a single time. The ten biggest clones cover 4.2% of the sample. This specimen was CD4+ or CD8+ T cells sorted from blood, taken in a trial of the OX40 agonist ivuxolimab. These receptors were obtained from an adult with an advanced solid tumor such as melanoma, head and neck, liver or kidney cancer.

J is TRBJ2-3 and V is TRBV27, with D unclear. Germline V gene data show CDR1 as MNHEY and CDR2 as SMNVEV (reference sequence). This CDR3 has 13 amino acids. The germline V and J ends were trimmed by 2 bases and 2 bases, with 5 bases remaining between them. In nucleotides, the CDR3 is TGTGCCAGCAGTTTAGTACTCACAGATACGCAGTATTTT. Translated: CASSLVLTDTQYF.

This clone came up once. V is TRBV29-1 and J is TRBJ1-1; D unresolved. The V end lost 2 bases, the J end lost 3 bases, and 10 bases lay between the germline ends. CDR1 and CDR2 (germline): SQVTM, ANQGSEA. The CDR3 covers 13 residues. Here the CDR3 DNA reads TGCAGCGTTGAAACGGGCGGATACACTGAAGCTTTCTTT. This translates into CSVETGGYTEAFF.

On this clone itself: One junction end does not reproduce the germline sequence, and a read error may be involved. The rearrangement uses TRBV2 and TRBJ2-2, with a tentative D call TRBD2 (7 bases). CDR1 is SNHLY, CDR2 FYNNEI, per germline. This CDR3 contains 15 residues. The DNA for the CDR3 is TGTGCCAGCAGCGAAGGGGGGGCAGGAGCCGGGGAGCTGTTTTTT. It specifies CASSEGGAGAGELFF.

The chain has TRBV4-1 and TRBJ1-1; no clear D gene. Germline V gene data show CDR1 as MGHRA and CDR2 as YSYEKL. This CDR3 is built from 11 residues. V lost 0 bases to trimming and J lost 9 bases, with 5 bases between them. In DNA form, the CDR3 reads TGCGCCAGCAGCCAAGATAGGCAAGCTTTCTTT. Translated: CASSQDRQAFF.

V usage is TRBV11-3 and J usage is TRBJ2-1; 10 bases fit TRBD2. J lost 2 bases, V lost 1 base, and 2 bases had no gene match. The V gene's germline CDR1 is SGHNT and CDR2 YENEEA. The CDR3 runs to 16 residues. CDR3 amino acids: CASSLGGLAAYNEQFF. CDR3 bases: TGTGCCAGCAGCTTAGGTGGACTAGCGGCCTACAATGAGCAGTTCTTC.

V and J are TRBV4-1 and TRBJ1-5; the D is unclear. This CDR3 is 15 amino acids long. Trimming took off 4 bases at V and 4 bases at J, with 14 bases between the two ends. Germline V gives CDR1 MGHRA, CDR2 YSYEKL. The CDR3 coding sequence is TGCGCCAGCAGCCCCGGGGTTGGGGAAAATCAGCCCCAGCATTTT. The encoded protein is CASSPGVGENQPQHF.

The V gene is TRBV5-1, the J gene TRBJ1-1, with D unresolved. Trimming pared 7 bases from V and 8 bases from J, leaving 12 bases between. The CDR3 spans 11 residues. Germline assignment: CDR1 SGHRS and CDR2 YFSETQ. The CDR3 sequence is CASFSLGEAFF. The CDR3 DNA reads as TGCGCCAGCTTCTCTCTAGGAGAAGCTTTCTTT.

This rearrangement joins TRBV11-2 to TRBJ2-2, with 7 bases fitting TRBD1. Germline lookup yields CDR1 SGHAT and CDR2 FQNNGV. Trimming cost V 6 bases and J 3 bases; bases outside gene matches: 16. The CDR3 consists of 18 residues. DNA of the CDR3: TGTGCCAGCAGTTCTCACCCCCGACAGGGTGTCTACACCGGGGAGCTGTTTTTT. Translating it yields CASSSHPRQGVYTGELFF.

This chain joins TRBV7-9 and TRBJ2-7; 13 positions match TRBD2. The germline V gene has CDR1 SEHNR and CDR2 FQNEAQ (reference sequence). This CDR3 region has 15 residues. Trimming removed 5 bases from V and 2 bases from J; junction bases left unmatched: 3. The CDR3 DNA sequence: TGTGCCAGCAGCAACACTAGCGGGGGGGCCTACGAGCAGTACGTC. This translates into CASSNTSGGAYEQYV.

The rearrangement links TRBV4-3 to TRBJ2-2, with D unclear. V was pared by 0 bases and J by 6 bases, with 8 bases between. This CDR3 has 14 amino acids. Germline V lookup: CDR1 LGHNA, CDR2 YSLEER. CDR3 loop: CASSQDSPPGELFF. The CDR3 DNA is TGCGCCAGCAGCCAAGACTCGCCCCCCGGGGAGCTGTTTTTT.

The chain recombines TRBV14 with TRBJ2-1; 14 bases are shared with TRBD2. Unmatched junction bases numbered 5, after V lost 0 bases and J lost 7 bases. The CDR3 has 17 residues. Germline CDR1 reads SGHDN; CDR2 reads FVKESK. CDR3 in DNA: TGTGCCAGCAGCCAAGAACCAAGGACTAGCGGGAGGAATGAGCAGTTCTTC. It yields the protein CASSQEPRTSGRNEQFF.

The gene calls are TRBV11-1 and TRBJ2-3; tentative D call: TRBD1 (5 bases). V was pared by 7 bases and J by 1 base, with 15 bases between. Germline CDR1 is SGHAT and CDR2 is FQDESV (reference sequence). The CDR3 runs to 15 residues. The CDR3: CASKGVRVGTDTQYF. The CDR3 nucleotides are TGTGCCAGCAAAGGGGTGAGAGTCGGCACAGATACGCAGTATTTT.

In its sample, this clone was seen once. The chain recombines TRBV5-1 with TRBJ1-2; D remains unclear. V was clipped by 0 bases and J by 1 base, with 10 bases between them. The CDR3 covers 15 residues. The germline gives CDR1 SGHRS, CDR2 YFSETQ. CDR3 region: CASSLADWDNYGYTF. The CDR3 DNA follows: TGCGCCAGCAGCTTGGCCGATTGGGATAACTATGGCTACACCTTC.

The genes are TRBV27 and TRBJ2-3; 10 nucleotides align to TRBD2. The CDR3 loop spans 18 amino acids. V lost 4 bases to trimming and J lost 2 bases; unmatched junction nucleotides: 12. CDR1 and CDR2 (germline): MNHEY, SMNVEV (reference sequence). The CDR3 loop reads CASSSISERGGNTDTQYF. CDR3 sequence (DNA): TGTGCCAGCAGTTCGATATCGGAGCGGGGGGGCAACACAGATACGCAGTATTTT.

The chain uses TRBV9 and TRBJ2-7; TRBD2 aligns across 7 bases. The CDR3 sequence is 15 residues long. The V and J ends lost 4 bases and 2 bases, in that order; junction bases with no gene match: 9. The germline V gene encodes CDR1 SGDLS and CDR2 YYNGEE. The CDR3 DNA sequence: TGTGCCAGCAGCCCGGGGAGGGGCACGACCTACGAGCAGTACTTC. Translation gives CASSPGRGTTYEQYF.

The rearrangement joins TRBV15 to TRBJ2-4, with a weak D call TRBD1 (6 bases). The CDR3 runs to 13 residues. V dropped 7 bases and J dropped 2 bases, with 9 bases sitting between them. The V gene's germline CDR1 is LNHNV and CDR2 YYDKDF (reference sequence). CDR3 loop: CATTGDTKNIQYF. The CDR3 nucleotides are TGTGCCACCACAGGGGACACCAAAAACATTCAGTACTTC. Together with reference TRBV15 and TRBJ2-4, the CDR3 gives the full variable domain: DAMVIQNPRYQVTQFGKPVTLSCSQTLNHNVMYWYQQKSSQAPKLLFHYYDKDFNNEADTPDNFQSRRPNTSFCFLDIRSPGLGDTAMYLCATTGDTKNIQYFGAGTRLSVL.

CDR3 coding DNA: TGTGCCTGGGGGGACAGGTTCAATGAGCAGTTCTTC. Translation gives CAWGDRFNEQFF. This chain connects TRBV30 to TRBJ2-1, with 8 bases fitting TRBD1. V was pared by 5 bases and J by 6 bases, with 3 bases of the junction left unmatched. The CDR3 runs to 12 residues. Germline lookup yields CDR1 GTSNPN and CDR2 SVGIG (reference sequence).

CDR3 sequence (DNA): TGTGCCAGCAGCGTAGGGGGTTGGGGACATACATACTTC. It encodes CASSVGGWGHTYF. The chain couples TRBV9 to TRBJ2-5, with D tentatively TRBD1 (6 bases). The V gene lost 0 bases and the J gene lost 14 bases, with 17 bases spanning the gap. CDR1 is SGDLS, CDR2 YYNGEE, per germline. CDR3 length: 13 residues.

This chain links TRBV5-5 with TRBJ2-7, with D maybe TRBD2 (5 bases). The V gene lost 3 bases and the J gene lost 7 bases, with 14 bases spanning the gap. The CDR3 totals 13 residues. Germline CDR1 reads SGHKS; CDR2 reads YYEKEE (reference sequence). The CDR3 spells CASSSPTPGEQYV. CDR3 DNA: TGTGCCAGCAGCTCCCCGACCCCGGGGGAGCAGTACGTC.

V and J are TRBV2 and TRBJ1-1; D is uncertain. CDR1 is SNHLY and CDR2 is FYNNEI in the germline V gene. Trimming removed 7 bases at V and 0 bases at J, with 6 bases between. The CDR3 length is 12 residues. The DNA of the CDR3 is TGTGCCAGCATTTCCATGAACACTGAAGCTTTCTTT. Protein product: CASISMNTEAFF.

This clone was recorded only once. This chain uses TRBV27 with TRBJ2-1, with a possible D match to TRBD1 (7 bases). Looked up from germline, CDR1 is MNHEY and CDR2 is SMNVEV (reference sequence). The CDR3 consists of 14 residues. The germline V and J ends were trimmed by 8 bases and 6 bases, with 17 bases remaining between them. The CDR3 is CASSHPGGINEQFF. CDR3 bases: TGTGCCAGCTCCCACCCAGGGGGGATCAATGAGCAGTTCTTC.

The chain joins TRBV4-1 to TRBJ2-1; unclear D gene. V was clipped by 4 bases and J by 3 bases, with 13 bases between them. CDR1 and CDR2 from the germline V gene are MGHRA and YSYEKL. The length of the CDR3 is 15 residues. DNA of the CDR3: TGCGCCAGCAGCCTAACTGGCTTAATCTACAATGAGCAGTTCTTC. This gives the protein CASSLTGLIYNEQFF.

The chain joins TRBV4-1 to TRBJ1-2; no clear D gene. Per the germline V gene, CDR1 is MGHRA and CDR2 is YSYEKL. Between the trimmed V and J ends, which lost 4 bases and 8 bases, there was a span of 20 bases. CDR3 length: 15 amino acids. CDR3 DNA sequence: TGCGCCAGCAGCCCCAGGCACCGATCCCTCGGCGGCTACACCTTC. Protein product: CASSPRHRSLGGYTF.

The chain is built from TRBV5-1 and TRBJ1-1; the D is unclear. The CDR3 length is 14 residues. The V gene's germline CDR1 is SGHRS and CDR2 YFSETQ. V shed 0 bases and J shed 2 bases, with 8 bases lying between them. The chain's CDR3 is CASSLVGQNTEAFF. CDR3 coding DNA: TGCGCCAGCAGCTTGGTTGGGCAAAACACTGAAGCTTTCTTT.

In this sample, this clone turned up once. The chain uses TRBV18 and TRBJ2-7; 11 positions match TRBD2. Germline-derived CDR1 and CDR2 are KGHSH and LQKENI. The CDR3 covers 14 residues. V shed 6 bases and J 5 bases; nucleotides not matched to a gene: 6. This chain's CDR3 is CASSDLLAGDEQYF. The CDR3, as DNA: TGTGCCAGCTCTGACCTACTAGCGGGAGACGAGCAGTACTTC.

J is TRBJ2-1 and V is TRBV27; D not certain. Trimming pared 4 bases from V and 3 bases from J, leaving 7 bases between. CDR3 length: 13 amino acids. CDR1 and CDR2 from the germline V gene are MNHEY and SMNVEV (reference sequence). DNA of the CDR3: TGTGCCAGCAGTTCGTTCCTCTACAATGAGCAGTTCTTC. Translating gives CASSSFLYNEQFF.

The V gene is TRBV9, the J gene TRBJ1-1; 9 positions agree with TRBD1. Trimming removed 3 bases from V and 6 bases from J; junction bases left unmatched: 9. There are 15 residues in the CDR3. CDR1 and CDR2 (germline): SGDLS, YYNGEE. CDR3 loop: CASSAGTGRKAEAFF. The CDR3 DNA is TGTGCCAGCAGCGCTGGGACAGGGCGGAAGGCTGAAGCTTTCTTT.

This chain uses TRBV7-3 with TRBJ2-1, with D possibly TRBD2 on 6 matching bases. CDR3 length: 13 amino acids. Germline V gives CDR1 SGHTA, CDR2 FQGTGA. The V end was cut by 4 bases, the J end by 4 bases, with 8 bases between. CDR3 sequence reads: CASSWAGYNEQFF. The CDR3 DNA is TGTGCCAGCAGCTGGGCGGGGTACAATGAGCAGTTCTTC.

This clone was recorded only once. This chain connects TRBV5-3 to TRBJ2-5, with TRBD2 as a possible D gene (6 bases). TRBV5-3 is labeled an ORF, and its function is uncertain. Trimming left V 3 bases short and J 2 bases short, with 32 bases between. There are 21 residues in the CDR3. CDR3 sequence: CARSCGSVEGCHKTRQETQYF. CDR3 DNA: TGTGCCAGAAGCTGCGGGTCTGTTGAGGGGTGCCATAAGACTAGACAAGAGACCCAGTACTTC.